These T cell receptor beta chains were read from a single sample in a study of blood T cell repertoires in COVID-19. Produced via immunoSEQ multiplex PCR; TCRdb's table is partial and in-frame only. The sample consists of roughly 500,000 clones, about 85% of them appearing once. The material sequenced was PBMCs or T cells enriched from blood (not recorded which). The receptors were gathered from a woman aged 60 to 75 who had recovered from COVID-19. CDR3s include the opening cysteine and the closing phenylalanine or tryptophan. D genes are given only for firm matches. Expanded clones are given a class, and other clones once, few, many or no size at all.

d_gene	j_gene	abundance	v_gene	CDR3nt	CDR3aa
-	TRBJ2-5	-	TRBV25-1	TGTGCCAGCAGTCGCGGGGATCAAGAGACCCAGTACTTC	CASSRGDQETQYF
TRBD1	TRBJ2-2	-	TRBV7-9	TGTGCCAGCAGCTTAAAAACCGGGACAGGGCCTGCCGGGGAGCTGTTTTTT	CASSLKTGTGPAGELFF
-	TRBJ1-4	-	TRBV28	TGTGCCAGCAGTTCTGGGACACTTAATGAAAAACTGTTTTTT	CASSSGTLNEKLFF
-	TRBJ1-5	once	TRBV3-1/TRBV3-2	TGTGCCAGCAGCCAAGGGCCCGACACCTATCAGCCCCAGCATTTT	CASSQGPDTYQPQHF
-	TRBJ2-3	-	TRBV24-1	TGTGCCACCAGTGATTACAGTGTGGAGGGGAGTGGAATGTTGGATACGCAGTATTTT	CATSDYSVEGSGMLDTQYF
-	TRBJ1-4	-	TRBV9	TGTGCCAGCAGCGTGCGCGGGACTGATAATGAAAAACTGTTTTTT	CASSVRGTDNEKLFF
TRBD1	TRBJ2-2	-	TRBV4-1	TGCGCCAGCAGCTCGGACAGGGGGTCGACCGGGGAGCTGTTTTTT	CASSSDRGSTGELFF
-	TRBJ2-3	-	TRBV6-5	TGTGCCAGCAGTCTCCGCACAGATACGCAGTATTTT	CASSLRTDTQYF
TRBD1	TRBJ1-4	-	TRBV4-1	TGCGCCAGCAGCCGAGGGGGGACAGATAATGAAAAACTGTTTTTT	CASSRGGTDNEKLFF
TRBD1	TRBJ2-1	-	TRBV3-1/TRBV3-2	TGTGCCAGCAGCCAATGGGACAGGGCTAATGAGCAGTTCTTC	CASSQWDRANEQFF
-	TRBJ2-7	-	TRBV20-1	TGCAGTGCTAGAGGAGCTGCGGAGCAGTACTTC	CSARGAAEQYF
TRBD1	TRBJ1-2	-	TRBV11-2	TGTGCCAGCAGCCCCATACGGACAGGGAGGGACTATGGCTACACCTTC	CASSPIRTGRDYGYTF
-	TRBJ1-4	few	TRBV5-1	TGCGCCAGCAGCTTGCTGGGCAGCACTAATGAAAAACTGTTTTTT	CASSLLGSTNEKLFF
-	TRBJ2-4	-	TRBV11-2	TGTGCCAGCAGCCCCCCGCAGGCCAAAAACATTCAGTACTTC	CASSPPQAKNIQYF
TRBD2	TRBJ2-3	-	TRBV18	TGTGCCAGCTCACCACTAGCGGGGGCCATCACAGATACGCAGTATTTT	CASSPLAGAITDTQYF
TRBD2	TRBJ2-4	-	TRBV5-4	TGTGCCAGCAGCTTAAACCCACTAGCGGGCGTAGACATTCAGTACTTC	CASSLNPLAGVDIQYF
TRBD2	TRBJ2-1	-	TRBV2	TGTGCCAGCAGGGATACTAGCGGGGCGGGTGAGCAGTTCTTC	CASRDTSGAGEQFF
-	TRBJ2-1	-	TRBV5-1	TGCGCCAGCAGCTTGGTTGAACAGGACTACAATGAGCAGTTCTTC	CASSLVEQDYNEQFF